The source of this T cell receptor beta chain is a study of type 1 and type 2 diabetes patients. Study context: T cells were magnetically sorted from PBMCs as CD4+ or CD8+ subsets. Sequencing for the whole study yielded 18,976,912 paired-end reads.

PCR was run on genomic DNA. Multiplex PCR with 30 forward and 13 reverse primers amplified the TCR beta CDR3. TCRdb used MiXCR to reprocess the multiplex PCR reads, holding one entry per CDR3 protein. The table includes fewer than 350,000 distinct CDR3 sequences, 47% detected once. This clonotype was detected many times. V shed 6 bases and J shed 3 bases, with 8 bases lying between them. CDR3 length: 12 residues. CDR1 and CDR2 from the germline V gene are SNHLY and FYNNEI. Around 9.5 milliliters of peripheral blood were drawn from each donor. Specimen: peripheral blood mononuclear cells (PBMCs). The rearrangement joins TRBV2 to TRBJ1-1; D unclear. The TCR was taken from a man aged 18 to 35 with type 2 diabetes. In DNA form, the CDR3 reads TGTGCCAGCAGGCAAGGGCACACTGAAGCTTTCTTT. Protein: CASRQGHTEAFF.